This T cell receptor (beta chain) is from a study of vaccination effects on CD4 cells after COVID-19. Study-wide background: ViraFEST used viral peptide pools to expand antigen-specific CD4+ T cells before sequencing. Following the second dose by a median of 72 days, the post-vaccine samples were obtained. Study-level findings and limits: The authors studied few convalescent patients and collected no early post-infection timepoints. Clones from infection and from vaccination both contracted markedly late after vaccination.

For this clone: The antigen is unknown. The identical CDR3 is also encoded by other nucleotide sequences in the sample.

Libraries were prepared by immunoSEQ multiplex PCR; TCRdb keeps only in-frame clonotypes and omits some of them. The sample consists of 60,000 to 80,000 clones, around 74% of them appearing once. When around ten days of culture had elapsed, CD4+ T cells were isolated. Participants each got two BNT162b2 or mRNA-1273 vaccine doses. The CDR3 is 13 residues long. Germline V gives CDR1 SGHNT, CDR2 YENEEA. Trimming shortened V by 3 bases and J by 1 base, and 5 bases separated the two germline ends. Source: CD4+ T cells from PBMCs cultured without peptide, taken after COVID-19 vaccination. The sequence was obtained from a human donor who received a COVID-19 vaccine. The V and J genes are TRBV11-3 and TRBJ2-3, with D unclear. CDR3 sequence (DNA): TGTGCCAGCAGCTTGGGCCGCACAGATACGCAGTATTTT. Translating it yields CASSLGRTDTQYF.